The rows below give T cell receptor beta chains drawn from one sample of a study of blood T cell repertoires in COVID-19. The data were produced by immunoSEQ multiplex PCR, yet TCRdb's version contains in-frame clones alone and is incomplete. The sample consists of 250,000 to 300,000 clones, over 75% of them appearing once. The sample taken for sequencing was peripheral blood. The receptors shown here come from a woman aged 70 to 79 with acute or convalescent COVID-19. Each CDR3 is given with its conserved first and last residue. A D gene is named only where the DNA matches it firmly. Only part of the rows carry a size: once, few, many, or a class if the clone is expanded.

v_gene,j_gene,abundance,d_gene,CDR3aa,CDR3nt
TRBV2,TRBJ1-4,-,-,CASSATNEKLFF,TGTGCCAGCAGCGCAACTAATGAAAAACTGTTTTTT
TRBV27,TRBJ1-1,-,-,CASSLSGGITEAFF,TGTGCCAGCAGCCTCTCGGGGGGGATCACTGAAGCTTTCTTT
TRBV7-3,TRBJ1-2,-,TRBD1,CASSSGQGGVRGYTF,TGTGCCAGCAGCTCCGGACAGGGTGGGGTTAGGGGCTACACCTTC
TRBV3-1/TRBV3-2,TRBJ1-3,-,TRBD1,CASSPQRGTVGNTIYF,TGTGCCAGCAGCCCCCAAAGAGGGACAGTAGGAAACACCATATATTTT
TRBV5-1,TRBJ1-5,-,-,CASSLTGPNQPQHF,TGCGCCAGCAGCTTAACAGGGCCGAATCAGCCCCAGCATTTT
TRBV5-1,TRBJ1-4,-,TRBD1,CASSLGPGGGKLFF,TGCGCCAGCAGCTTGGGCCCAGGGGGAGGAAAACTGTTTTTT
TRBV21-1,TRBJ2-7,-,-,CASKVLERGPYEQYF,TGTGCCAGCAAGGTCCTCGAGCGGGGTCCCTACGAGCAGTACTTC
TRBV30,TRBJ1-2,-,-,CAWKGGSSMLYGYTF,TGTGCCTGGAAAGGGGGTTCCTCCATGCTTTATGGCTACACCTTC
TRBV7-8,TRBJ2-1,-,-,CASSLGRGPRADEQFF,TGTGCCAGCAGCTTAGGGCGGGGTCCGCGCGCCGATGAGCAGTTCTTC
TRBV18,TRBJ1-4,-,-,CASARQVAEKLFF,TGTGCCAGCGCTAGACAGGTGGCTGAAAAACTGTTTTTT
TRBV10-2,TRBJ2-5,-,TRBD1,CASRSPGQKIIFQETQYF,TGCGCCAGCAGGTCCCCGGGACAGAAGATTATATTCCAAGAGACCCAGTACTTC
TRBV3-1/TRBV3-2,TRBJ1-2,-,TRBD1,CASSPLRDRGPYGYTF,TGTGCCAGCAGCCCCCTCCGGGACAGGGGTCCCTATGGCTACACCTTC
TRBV3-1/TRBV3-2,TRBJ1-1,once,-,CASSRQTGGTTEAFF,TGTGCCAGCAGCCGGCAGACGGGGGGCACGACTGAAGCTTTCTTT
TRBV6-5,TRBJ2-5,-,-,CASTGAKTQYF,TGTGCCAGCACGGGAGCGAAGACCCAGTACTTC
TRBV15,TRBJ1-3,-,-,CATRRGQWPSGNTIYF,TGTGCCACCAGGAGAGGACAGTGGCCCTCTGGAAACACCATATATTTT
TRBV19,TRBJ1-2,-,-,CASSILQGRLRHGYTF,TGTGCCAGTAGTATCCTACAGGGTCGGTTACGGCATGGCTACACCTTC
TRBV7-9,TRBJ2-1,-,TRBD2,CASSLGEASGGYEQFF,TGTGCCAGCAGCTTAGGGGAGGCTAGCGGGGGATATGAGCAGTTCTTC
TRBV3-1/TRBV3-2,TRBJ2-5,-,TRBD2,CASSPIRTSGGQETQYF,TGTGCCAGCAGCCCCATCCGGACTAGCGGGGGACAAGAGACCCAGTACTTC
TRBV6-5,TRBJ2-7,-,TRBD1,CASRRTGAYEQYF,TGTGCCAGCAGACGGACAGGGGCCTACGAGCAGTACTTC
TRBV5-8,TRBJ2-2,-,TRBD1,CASSFQGRWDSTGELFF,TGTGCCAGCAGCTTCCAGGGTAGATGGGACAGCACCGGGGAGCTGTTTTTT
TRBV21-1,TRBJ1-6,-,-,CASSKERTRF,TGTGCCAGCAGCAAAGAAAGGACTCGCTTT
TRBV24-1,TRBJ1-2,-,-,CATSPTGNYGYTF,TGTGCCACCAGTCCTACAGGCAACTATGGCTACACCTTC
TRBV5-1,TRBJ1-6,-,TRBD1,CASGQGIGSPLHF,TGCGCCAGCGGACAGGGAATTGGTTCACCCCTCCACTTT
TRBV11-2,TRBJ1-2,-,-,CASRETGGHGYTF,TGTGCCAGCAGGGAGACGGGGGGGCATGGCTACACCTTC
TRBV6-5,TRBJ1-1,once,-,CASRRGNTEAFF,TGTGCCAGCAGACGGGGGAACACTGAAGCTTTCTTT
TRBV5-1,TRBJ2-1,few,-,CASTGGNEQFF,TGCGCCAGCACCGGGGGCAATGAGCAGTTCTTC
TRBV3-1/TRBV3-2,TRBJ1-2,-,-,CASSQEGRYTF,TGTGCCAGCAGCCAAGAGGGCAGGTACACCTTC
TRBV4-1,TRBJ2-1,-,TRBD2,CASSPGLADYNEQFF,TGCGCCAGCAGCCCTGGACTAGCGGACTACAATGAGCAGTTCTTC
TRBV5-1,TRBJ1-6,-,-,CASSPSGGASPLHF,TGCGCCAGCAGCCCGAGCGGAGGGGCCTCACCCCTCCACTTT
TRBV19,TRBJ2-1,-,TRBD1,CASSIPGQGKDEQFF,TGTGCCAGTAGTATCCCTGGACAGGGGAAGGATGAGCAGTTCTTC
TRBV5-4,TRBJ2-7,-,-,CATGGGHEQYF,TGTGCCACCGGAGGAGGCCACGAGCAGTACTTC
TRBV2,TRBJ1-3,few,-,CASGGFYSGNTIYF,TGTGCCAGCGGTGGGTTCTACTCTGGAAACACCATATATTTT
TRBV6-6,TRBJ1-5,-,TRBD1,CASSPWDRGQPQHF,TGTGCCAGCAGTCCCTGGGACAGGGGCCAGCCCCAGCATTTT
TRBV7-8,TRBJ1-1,-,TRBD1,CASSPTQGVNTEAFF,TGTGCCAGCAGCCCAACTCAGGGGGTGAACACTGAAGCTTTCTTT
TRBV15,TRBJ2-3,once,TRBD2,CATSRRLAGNTDTQYF,TGTGCCACCAGCAGAAGACTAGCGGGGAACACAGATACGCAGTATTTT
TRBV19,TRBJ1-6,-,-,CASSGTGRESPLHF,TGTGCCAGTAGTGGCACAGGCCGAGAGTCACCCCTCCACTTT
TRBV6-5,TRBJ1-3,-,TRBD1,CASRDGTGDGNTIYF,TGTGCCAGCAGGGACGGGACAGGGGACGGAAACACCATATATTTT
TRBV20-1,TRBJ2-1,-,-,CSASHPGLNEQFF,TGCAGTGCTAGTCACCCAGGGCTGAATGAGCAGTTCTTC
TRBV3-1/TRBV3-2,TRBJ2-3,-,-,CASSPSMTSTDTQYF,TGTGCCAGCAGCCCATCTATGACTAGCACAGATACGCAGTATTTT
TRBV20-1,TRBJ2-1,-,-,CSRGGGLEQFF,TGCAGCCGAGGGGGGGGGCTTGAGCAGTTCTTC
TRBV7-2,TRBJ2-2,-,-,CASSRQNTGELFF,TGTGCCAGCAGCAGACAGAACACCGGGGAGCTGTTTTTT
TRBV18,TRBJ2-7,-,TRBD2,CASSGGLAGAGEQYF,TGTGCCAGCTCGGGGGGACTAGCGGGGGCAGGCGAGCAGTACTTC
TRBV5-1,TRBJ1-1,-,TRBD1,CASSRTGSGDTEAFF,TGCGCCAGCAGCCGGACAGGGAGTGGGGACACTGAAGCTTTCTTT
TRBV18,TRBJ2-1,-,TRBD2,CASSPPGGRSNEQFF,TGTGCCAGCTCACCCCCGGGGGGGAGGTCGAATGAGCAGTTCTTC
TRBV18,TRBJ1-2,-,-,CASSPVLGLDGYTF,TGTGCCAGCTCACCAGTTCTGGGACTGGACGGCTACACCTTC
TRBV9,TRBJ1-2,-,TRBD1,CASSPSTGNYGYTF,TGTGCCAGCAGCCCGTCGACAGGGAACTATGGCTACACCTTC
TRBV4-1,TRBJ2-7,-,-,CASSQPQGGSYEQYF,TGCGCCAGCAGCCAGCCACAGGGTGGGTCCTACGAGCAGTACTTC
TRBV6-5,TRBJ2-5,-,TRBD2,CASTRYGSGETQYF,TGTGCCAGCACGCGTTACGGTAGCGGGGAGACCCAGTACTTC